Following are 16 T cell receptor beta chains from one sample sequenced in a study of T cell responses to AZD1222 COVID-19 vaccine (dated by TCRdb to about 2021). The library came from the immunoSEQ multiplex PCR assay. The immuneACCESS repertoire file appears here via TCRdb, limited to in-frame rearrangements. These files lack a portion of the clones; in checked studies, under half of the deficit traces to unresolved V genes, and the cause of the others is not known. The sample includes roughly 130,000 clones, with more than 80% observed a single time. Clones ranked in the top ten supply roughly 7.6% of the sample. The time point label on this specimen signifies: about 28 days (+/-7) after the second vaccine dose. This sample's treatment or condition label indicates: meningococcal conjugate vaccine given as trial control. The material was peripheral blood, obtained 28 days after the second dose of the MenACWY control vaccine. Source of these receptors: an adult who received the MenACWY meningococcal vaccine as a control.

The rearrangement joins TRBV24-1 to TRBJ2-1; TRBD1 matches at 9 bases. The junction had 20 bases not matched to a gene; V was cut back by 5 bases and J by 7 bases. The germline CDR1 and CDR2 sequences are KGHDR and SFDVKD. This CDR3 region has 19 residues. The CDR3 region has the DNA TGTGCCACCAGTGCCGCCAGAGAGGGGGGACAGGGAAGGTTGAATGAGCAGTTCTTC. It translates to CATSAAREGGQGRLNEQFF.

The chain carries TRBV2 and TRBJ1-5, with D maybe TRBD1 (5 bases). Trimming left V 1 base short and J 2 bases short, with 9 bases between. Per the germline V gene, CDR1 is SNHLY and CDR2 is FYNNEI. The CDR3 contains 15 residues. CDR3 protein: CASSEEQGRNQPQHF. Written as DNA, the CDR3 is TGTGCCAGCAGTGAAGAGCAGGGTCGCAATCAGCCCCAGCATTTT.

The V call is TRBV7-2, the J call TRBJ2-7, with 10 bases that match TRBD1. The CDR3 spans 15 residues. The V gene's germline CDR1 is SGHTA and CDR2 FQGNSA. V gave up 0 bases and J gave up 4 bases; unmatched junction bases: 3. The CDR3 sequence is CASSLAGQGKYEQYF. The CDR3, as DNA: TGTGCCAGCAGCTTAGCGGGACAGGGGAAGTACGAGCAGTACTTC.

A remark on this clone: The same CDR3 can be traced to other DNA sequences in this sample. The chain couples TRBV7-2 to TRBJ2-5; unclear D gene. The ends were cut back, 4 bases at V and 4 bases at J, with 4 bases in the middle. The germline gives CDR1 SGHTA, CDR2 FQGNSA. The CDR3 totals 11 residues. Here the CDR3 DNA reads TGTGCCAGCAGCTCGTCAGAGACCCAGTACTTC. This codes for CASSSSETQYF.

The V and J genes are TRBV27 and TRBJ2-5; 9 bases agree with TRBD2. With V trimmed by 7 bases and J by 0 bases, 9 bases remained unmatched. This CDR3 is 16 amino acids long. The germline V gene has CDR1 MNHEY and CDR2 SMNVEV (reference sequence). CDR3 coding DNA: TGTGCCAGCATGCGGTGGGCTAGCGGGAACCAAGAGACCCAGTACTTC. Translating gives CASMRWASGNQETQYF.

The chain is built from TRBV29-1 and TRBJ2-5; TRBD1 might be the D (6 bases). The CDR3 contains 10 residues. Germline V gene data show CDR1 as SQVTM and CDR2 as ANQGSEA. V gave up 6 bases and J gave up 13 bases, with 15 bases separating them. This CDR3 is CSVRTENWYF. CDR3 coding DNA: TGCAGCGTAAGGACAGAGAACTGGTACTTC.

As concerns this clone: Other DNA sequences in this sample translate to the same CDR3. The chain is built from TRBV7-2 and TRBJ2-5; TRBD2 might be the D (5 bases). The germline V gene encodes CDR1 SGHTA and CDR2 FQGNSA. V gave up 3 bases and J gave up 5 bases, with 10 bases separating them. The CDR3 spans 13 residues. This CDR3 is CASSFAGSETQYF. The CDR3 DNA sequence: TGTGCCAGCAGCTTCGCGGGTTCGGAGACCCAGTACTTC.

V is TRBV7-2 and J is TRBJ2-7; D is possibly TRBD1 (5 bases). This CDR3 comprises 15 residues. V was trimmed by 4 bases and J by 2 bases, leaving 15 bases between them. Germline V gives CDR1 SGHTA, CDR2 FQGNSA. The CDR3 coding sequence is TGTGCCAGCAGCTCCTCCCCCGTGACAGCCTACGAGCAGTACTTC. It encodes CASSSSPVTAYEQYF.

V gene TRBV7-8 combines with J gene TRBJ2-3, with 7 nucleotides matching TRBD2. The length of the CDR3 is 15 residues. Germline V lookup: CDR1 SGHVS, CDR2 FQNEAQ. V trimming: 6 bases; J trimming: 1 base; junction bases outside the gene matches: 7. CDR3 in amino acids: CASRLGLAGTDTQYF. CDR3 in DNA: TGTGCCAGCAGGCTAGGGCTAGCGGGCACAGATACGCAGTATTTT.

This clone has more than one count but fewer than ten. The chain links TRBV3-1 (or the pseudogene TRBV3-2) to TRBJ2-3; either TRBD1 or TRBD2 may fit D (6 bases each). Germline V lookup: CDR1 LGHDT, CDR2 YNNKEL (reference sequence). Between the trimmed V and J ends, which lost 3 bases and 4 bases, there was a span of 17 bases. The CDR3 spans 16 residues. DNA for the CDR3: TGTGCCAGCAGCCAGGGGACCATCGGGGGCCCAGATACGCAGTATTTT. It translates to CASSQGTIGGPDTQYF.

The CDR3 sequence: CASSLSLQTEAFF. DNA for the CDR3: TGTGCCAGTTCCCTCTCCCTACAGACTGAAGCTTTCTTT. The V gene is TRBV6-4, the J gene TRBJ1-1; D gene uncertain. Trimming pared 9 bases from V and 5 bases from J, leaving 16 bases between. Germline V lookup: CDR1 MRHNA, CDR2 SNTAGT. This CDR3 contains 13 residues.

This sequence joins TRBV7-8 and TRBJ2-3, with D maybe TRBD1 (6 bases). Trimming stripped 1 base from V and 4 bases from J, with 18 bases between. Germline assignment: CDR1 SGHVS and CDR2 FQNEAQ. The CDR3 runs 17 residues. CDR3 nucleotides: TGTGCCAGCAGCTTAGGGCGTGGACAGCTAAAGGCAGATACGCAGTATTTT. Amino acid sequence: CASSLGRGQLKADTQYF.

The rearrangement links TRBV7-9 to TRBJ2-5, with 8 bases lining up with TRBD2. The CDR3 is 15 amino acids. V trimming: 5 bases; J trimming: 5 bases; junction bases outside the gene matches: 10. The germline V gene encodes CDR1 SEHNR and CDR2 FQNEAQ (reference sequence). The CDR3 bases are TGTGCCAGCAGCCACGCCGGGAGGGCGGGGGAGACCCAGTACTTC. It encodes CASSHAGRAGETQYF.

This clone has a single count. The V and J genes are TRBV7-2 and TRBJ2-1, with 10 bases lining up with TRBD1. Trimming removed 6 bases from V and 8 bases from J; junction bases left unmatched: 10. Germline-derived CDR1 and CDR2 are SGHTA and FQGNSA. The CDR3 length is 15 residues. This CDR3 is CASRSPGQGLDEQFF. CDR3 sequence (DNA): TGTGCCAGCAGAAGTCCGGGACAGGGGCTGGATGAGCAGTTCTTC.

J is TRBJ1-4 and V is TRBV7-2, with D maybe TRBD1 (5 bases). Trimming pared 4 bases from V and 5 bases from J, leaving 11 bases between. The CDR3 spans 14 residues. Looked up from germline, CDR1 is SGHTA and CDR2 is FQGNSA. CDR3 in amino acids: CASSSGQENEKLFF. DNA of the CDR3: TGTGCCAGCAGCTCCGGACAAGAGAATGAAAAACTGTTTTTT.

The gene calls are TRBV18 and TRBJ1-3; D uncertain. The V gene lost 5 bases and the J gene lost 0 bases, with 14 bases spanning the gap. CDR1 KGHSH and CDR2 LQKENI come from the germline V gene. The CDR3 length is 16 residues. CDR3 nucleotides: TGTGCCAGCTCAATCGAAAAACAGCTCTCTGGAAACACCATATATTTT. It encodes CASSIEKQLSGNTIYF. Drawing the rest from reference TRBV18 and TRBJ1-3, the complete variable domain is NAGVMQNPRHLVRRRGQEARLRCSPMKGHSHVYWYRQLPEEGLKFMVYLQKENIIDESGMPKERFSAEFPKEGPSILRIQQVVRGDSAAYFCASSIEKQLSGNTIYFGEGSWLTVV.